One sample yielded the 15 T cell receptor beta chains listed below, sequenced in a study of blood T cells in healthy people across ages. Alongside a J-beta primer mix, a sample-barcoded 5' primer served in a second PCR lasting roughly 6 to 11 cycles. TCRdb itself ran the 5' RACE reads through MiXCR, one entry per CDR3 protein. The sample lists roughly 800,000 distinct CDR3 sequences; 35% to 40% were seen once. Sequencing input: blood. These receptors all stem from a man between 18 and 35 years old in good health.

J is TRBJ1-2 and V is TRBV7-9; D not certain. Germline values: CDR1 SEHNR, CDR2 FQNEAQ (reference sequence). CDR3 length: 13 residues. Trimming took 1 base from V and 8 from J, leaving 11 bases between them. The CDR3: CASSLDGIKGYTF. CDR3 in DNA: TGTGCCAGCAGCTTAGACGGGATAAAGGGCTACACCTTC.

This clonotype came up many times. CDR3 in amino acids: CASSITRREGQPQHF. In DNA form, the CDR3 reads TGTGCCAGCAGTATTACCCGCAGGGAAGGCCAGCCCCAGCATTTT. V gene TRBV6-5 combines with J gene TRBJ1-5; weak D call: TRBD1 (5 bases). Germline values: CDR1 MNHEY, CDR2 SVGAGI. Trimming left V 5 bases short and J 7 bases short, with 18 bases between. The CDR3 sequence is 15 residues long.

This chain uses TRBV6-5 with TRBJ1-1; 11 bases align to TRBD1. Losses at the gene ends were 2 bases for V and 4 bases for J; bases not matched to a gene: 6. The CDR3 spans 16 residues. CDR1 MNHEY and CDR2 SVGAGI come from the germline V gene. The CDR3 sequence is CASSYAGTGGFTEAFF. In DNA, the CDR3 is TGTGCCAGCAGTTACGCCGGGACAGGGGGGTTCACTGAAGCTTTCTTT.

This clonotype has at least ten counts. CDR3: CASSQDPGTGAYEQYF. The DNA for the CDR3 is TGTGCCAGCAGCCAAGACCCCGGAACAGGGGCCTACGAGCAGTACTTC. This chain joins TRBV4-2 and TRBJ2-7; TRBD1 matches 7 bases. Germline lookup yields CDR1 LGHNA and CDR2 YNFKEQ. Germline trimming cut 0 bases from V and 2 bases from J; bases unmatched to any gene: 7. The CDR3 runs 16 residues.

This clonotype was found once. One junction end does not reproduce the germline sequence, and a read error may be involved. The rearrangement joins TRBV12-3 or TRBV12-4 to TRBJ2-5; 10 nucleotides line up with TRBD2. This CDR3 contains 17 residues. CDR3 in DNA: TGTGCCGGCAGTTTAAGCGGGAGGGGGAGTTTTAGGGAGACCCAGTACTTC. It translates to CAGSLSGRGSFRETQYF.

In the case of this clonotype: Since a much larger clone is just one base distant, this may be a read error. The rearrangement joins TRBV11-2 to TRBJ2-2; no clear D gene. Germline V gene sequence: CDR1 SGHAT, CDR2 FQNNGV. Trimming removed 4 bases from V and 6 bases from J, with 15 bases in between. The CDR3 runs 15 residues. The CDR3 region is CASSSRAGRSGELFF. CDR3 DNA sequence: TGTGCCAGCAGCTCAAGGGCAGGACGGTCCGGGGAGCTGTTTTTT. The full variable domain, rest sourced from reference TRBV11-2 and TRBJ2-2, is EAGVAQSPRYKIIEKRQSVAFWCNPISGHATLYWYQQILGQGPKLLIQFQNNGVVDDSQLPKDRFSAERLKGVDSTLKIQPAKLEDSAVYLCASSSRAGRSGELFFGEGSRLTVL.

J is TRBJ1-1 and V is TRBV7-2; maybe TRBD1 (6 bases). The CDR3 covers 13 residues. Germline V gene lookup returns CDR1 SGHTA and CDR2 FQGNSA. Trimming stripped 5 bases from V and 4 bases from J, with 11 bases between. The chain's CDR3 is CASSVGTFTEAFF. The DNA for the CDR3 is TGTGCCAGCAGCGTCGGGACATTCACTGAAGCTTTCTTT.

The rearrangement joins TRBV4-1 to TRBJ2-2; a possible D gene is TRBD2 (6 bases). Looked up from germline, CDR1 is MGHRA and CDR2 is YSYEKL. This CDR3 region has 14 residues. Trimming took 1 base from V and 8 from J, leaving 11 bases between them. The chain's CDR3 is CASSQATSRGELFF. CDR3 nucleotide sequence: TGCGCCAGCAGCCAAGCGACTAGTAGGGGGGAGCTGTTTTTT.

A word on this clonotype: With a much larger clone just one base away, this may be a read error. V and J are TRBV5-1 and TRBJ2-4, with D possibly called TRBD1 or TRBD2 (5 bases each). This CDR3 region has 18 residues. V was shortened by 3 bases and J by 2 bases, with 21 bases between the two germline ends. Germline loops: CDR1 SGHRS, CDR2 YFSETQ. CDR3 sequence (DNA): TGCGCCAGCAGCTGGACAAGCCAGGGACCGCTATCCAAAAACATTCAGTACTTC. This translates into CASSWTSQGPLSKNIQYF.

This clonotype was seen more than once but under ten times. The chain recombines TRBV12-3 or TRBV12-4 with TRBJ1-1; D call uncertain. This CDR3 has 14 residues. V lost 3 bases, J lost 4 bases, and 12 bases lay in between. The CDR3 DNA is TGTGCCAGCAGTTTGGCTGGGATCTTCACTGAAGCTTTCTTT. Translated: CASSLAGIFTEAFF.

V usage is TRBV20-1 and J usage is TRBJ2-5; 7 nucleotides match TRBD2. V lost 0 bases to trimming and J lost 11 bases; unmatched junction nucleotides: 18. Germline lookup yields CDR1 DFQATT and CDR2 SNEGSKA (reference sequence). This CDR3 spans 16 amino acids. This chain's CDR3 is CSARDSAGPIYNGQYF. CDR3 DNA: TGCAGTGCTAGAGATTCAGCGGGGCCGATCTACAATGGGCAGTACTTC.

This chain uses TRBV29-1 with TRBJ2-1; D possibly corresponds to TRBD2 (5 bases). The V end lost 3 bases, the J end lost 5 bases, and 5 bases lay between the germline ends. The CDR3 extends over 11 amino acids. Germline CDR1 and CDR2: SQVTM and ANQGSEA. This CDR3 reads CSVDSDNEQFF. Written as DNA, the CDR3 is TGCAGCGTTGATAGCGACAATGAGCAGTTCTTC.

With respect to this clonotype: The junction shows a germline mismatch at one end, possibly a read error. The chain carries TRBV5-1 and TRBJ2-3, with TRBD1 as a possible D gene (5 bases). This CDR3 spans 15 amino acids. Germline loops: CDR1 SGHRS, CDR2 YFSETQ. As DNA, the CDR3 is TGCGCCAGCAACTTGGGCCCCAGGGTGACAGATACGCAGTATTTT. It is translated as CASNLGPRVTDTQYF. Based on the CDR3 plus reference TRBV5-1 and TRBJ2-3, the full variable domain is KAGVTQTPRYLIKTRGQQVTLSCSPISGHRSVSWYQQTPGQGLQFLFEYFSETQRNKGNFPGRFSGRQFSNSRSEMNVSTLELGDSALYLCASNLGPRVTDTQYFGPGTRLTVL.

The chain links TRBV29-1 to TRBJ2-4, with a weak D call TRBD2 (6 bases). CDR1 is SQVTM, CDR2 ANQGSEA, per germline. The V and J ends lost 4 bases and 15 bases respectively, with 28 bases between them. The CDR3 sequence is 15 residues long. The CDR3 region is CSVGRGPRRRETRYF. The CDR3 DNA reads TGCAGCGTTGGAAGGGGACCGCGGCGACGGGAGACCCGGTACTTC. Full variable domain (rest looked up from reference TRBV29-1 and TRBJ2-4): SAVISQKPSRDICQRGTSLTIQCQVDSQVTMMFWYRQQPGQSLTLIATANQGSEATYESGFVIDKFPISRPNLTFSTLTVSNMSPEDSSIYLCSVGRGPRRRETRYFGAGTRLSVL.

This clonotype has more than one count but fewer than ten. V gene TRBV27 combines with J gene TRBJ2-5; D could derive from TRBD1 or TRBD2 (5 bases each). Deletions cut 6 bases from V and 3 bases from J, with 8 bases between. The CDR3 extends over 12 amino acids. CDR1 MNHEY and CDR2 SMNVEV come from the germline V gene (reference sequence). DNA of the CDR3: TGTGCCAGCAGAGGGACCAAAGAGACCCAGTACTTC. It is translated as CASRGTKETQYF.